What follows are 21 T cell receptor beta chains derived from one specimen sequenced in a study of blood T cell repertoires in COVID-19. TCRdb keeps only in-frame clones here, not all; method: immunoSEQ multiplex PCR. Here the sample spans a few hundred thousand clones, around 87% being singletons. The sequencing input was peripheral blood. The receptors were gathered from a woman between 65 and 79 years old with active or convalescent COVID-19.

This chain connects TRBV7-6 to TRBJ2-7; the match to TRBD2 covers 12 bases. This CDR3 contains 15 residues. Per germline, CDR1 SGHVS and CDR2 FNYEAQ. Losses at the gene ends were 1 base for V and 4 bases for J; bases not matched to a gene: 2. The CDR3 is CASSLGGLAGYEQYF. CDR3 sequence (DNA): TGTGCCAGCAGCTTAGGCGGACTAGCGGGGTACGAGCAGTACTTC.

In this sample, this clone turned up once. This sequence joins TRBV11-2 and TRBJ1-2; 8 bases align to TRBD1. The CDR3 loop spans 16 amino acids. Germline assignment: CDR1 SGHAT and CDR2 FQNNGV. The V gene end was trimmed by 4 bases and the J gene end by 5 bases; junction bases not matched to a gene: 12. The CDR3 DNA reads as TGTGCCAGCAGCTACTCTGGACAGGGTGGGTTGTATGGCTACACCTTC. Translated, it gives CASSYSGQGGLYGYTF.

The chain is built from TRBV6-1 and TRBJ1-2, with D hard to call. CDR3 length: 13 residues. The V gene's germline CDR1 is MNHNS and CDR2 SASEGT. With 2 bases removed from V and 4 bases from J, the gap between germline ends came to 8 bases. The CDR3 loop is CASSERLAYGYTF. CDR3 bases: TGTGCCAGCAGTGAAAGACTTGCCTATGGCTACACCTTC.

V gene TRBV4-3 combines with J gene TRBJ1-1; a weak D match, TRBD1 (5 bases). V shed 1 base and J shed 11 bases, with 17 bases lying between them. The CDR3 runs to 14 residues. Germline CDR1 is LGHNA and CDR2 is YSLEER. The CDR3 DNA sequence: TGCGCCAGCAGCCAAGGATCGCGGGAGGGGATTGCTTTCTTT. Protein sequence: CASSQGSREGIAFF.

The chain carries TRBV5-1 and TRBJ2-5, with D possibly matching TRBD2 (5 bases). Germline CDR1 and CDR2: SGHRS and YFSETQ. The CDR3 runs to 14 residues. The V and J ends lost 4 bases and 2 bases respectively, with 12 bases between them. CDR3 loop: CASSPVPGQETQYF. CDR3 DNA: TGCGCCAGCAGCCCGGTTCCGGGGCAAGAGACCCAGTACTTC.

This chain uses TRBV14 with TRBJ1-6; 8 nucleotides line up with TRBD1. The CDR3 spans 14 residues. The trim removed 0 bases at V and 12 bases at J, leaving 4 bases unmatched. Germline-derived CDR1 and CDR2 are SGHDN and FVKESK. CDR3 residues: CASSQDLGTGPLHF. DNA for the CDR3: TGTGCCAGCAGCCAAGATTTAGGGACAGGACCCCTCCACTTT.

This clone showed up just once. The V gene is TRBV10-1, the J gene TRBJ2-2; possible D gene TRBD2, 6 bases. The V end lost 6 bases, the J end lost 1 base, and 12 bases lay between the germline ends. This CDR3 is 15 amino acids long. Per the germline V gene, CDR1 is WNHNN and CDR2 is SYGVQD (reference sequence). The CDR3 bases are TGCGCCAGCAGGGCGGGAAACGGGAACACCGGGGAGCTGTTTTTT. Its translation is CASRAGNGNTGELFF.

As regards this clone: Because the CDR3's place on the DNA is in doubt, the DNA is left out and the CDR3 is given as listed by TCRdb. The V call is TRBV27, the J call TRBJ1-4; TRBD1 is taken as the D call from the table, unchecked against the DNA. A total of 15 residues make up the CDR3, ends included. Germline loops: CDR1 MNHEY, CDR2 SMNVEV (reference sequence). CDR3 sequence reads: CASSTSTGGWEKLFF.

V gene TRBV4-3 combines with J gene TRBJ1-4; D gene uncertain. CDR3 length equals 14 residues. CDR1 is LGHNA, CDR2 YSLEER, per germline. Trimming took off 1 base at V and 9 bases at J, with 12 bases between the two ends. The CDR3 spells CASSQAQEHQKLFF. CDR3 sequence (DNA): TGCGCCAGCAGCCAAGCCCAGGAACACCAAAAACTGTTTTTT.

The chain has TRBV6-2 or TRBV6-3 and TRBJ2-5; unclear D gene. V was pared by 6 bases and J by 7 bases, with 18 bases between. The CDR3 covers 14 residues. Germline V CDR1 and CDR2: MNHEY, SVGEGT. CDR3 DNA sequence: TGTGCCAGCAGCCCCCGGTGGCTGGCGGTGACCCAGTACTTC. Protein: CASSPRWLAVTQYF.

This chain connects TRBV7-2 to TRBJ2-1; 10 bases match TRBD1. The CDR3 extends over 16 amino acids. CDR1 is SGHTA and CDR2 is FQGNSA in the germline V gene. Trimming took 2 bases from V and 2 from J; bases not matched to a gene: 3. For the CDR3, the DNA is TGTGCCAGCAGCTTATCCGGGACAGGGGCCTACAATGAGCAGTTCTTC. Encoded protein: CASSLSGTGAYNEQFF.

Written as DNA, the CDR3 is TGTGCCCCCCGGGGGCAGGGGGCGACACCCCTCCACTTT. As protein: CAPRGQGATPLHF. The chain joins TRBV21-1 to TRBJ1-6; the table calls TRBD1, which could not be checked here. TRBV21-1 is flagged as a pseudogene. The CDR3 sequence is 13 residues long.

CDR3 protein: CASSPMGASQETQYF. The DNA for the CDR3 is TGCGCCAGCAGCCCCATGGGGGCATCACAAGAGACCCAGTACTTC. V gene TRBV5-1 combines with J gene TRBJ2-5; D may be TRBD1 (6 bases). The CDR3 contains 15 residues. Trimming took off 4 bases at V and 2 bases at J, with 15 bases between the two ends. Germline V lookup: CDR1 SGHRS, CDR2 YFSETQ. Variable domain in full (rest from reference TRBV5-1 and TRBJ2-5): KAGVTQTPRYLIKTRGQQVTLSCSPISGHRSVSWYQQTPGQGLQFLFEYFSETQRNKGNFPGRFSGRQFSNSRSEMNVSTLELGDSALYLCASSPMGASQETQYFGPGTRLLVL.

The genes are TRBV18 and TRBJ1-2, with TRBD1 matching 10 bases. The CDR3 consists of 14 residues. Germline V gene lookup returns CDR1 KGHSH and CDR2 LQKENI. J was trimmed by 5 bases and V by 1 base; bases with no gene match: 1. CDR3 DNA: TGTGCCAGCTCACCACGGGACAGGGGTTATGGCTACACCTTC. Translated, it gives CASSPRDRGYGYTF.

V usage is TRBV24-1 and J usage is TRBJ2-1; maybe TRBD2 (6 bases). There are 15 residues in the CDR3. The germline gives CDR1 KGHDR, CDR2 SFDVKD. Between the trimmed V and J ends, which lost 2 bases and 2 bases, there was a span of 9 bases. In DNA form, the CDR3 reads TGTGCCACCAGTGATTGGAGGGGTACCTACAATGAGCAGTTCTTC. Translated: CATSDWRGTYNEQFF.

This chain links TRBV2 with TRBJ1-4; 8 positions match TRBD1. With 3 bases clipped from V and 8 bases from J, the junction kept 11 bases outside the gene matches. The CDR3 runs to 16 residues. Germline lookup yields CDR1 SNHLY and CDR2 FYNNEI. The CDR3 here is CASSESGGTGGEKLFF. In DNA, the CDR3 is TGTGCCAGCAGTGAGTCTGGGGGGACAGGCGGGGAAAAACTGTTTTTT.

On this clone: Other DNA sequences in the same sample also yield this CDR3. The CDR3 region has the DNA TGTGCCAGTAGTCCACAGGGGGACACTGAAGCTTTCTTT. The encoded protein is CASSPQGDTEAFF. The chain carries TRBV19 and TRBJ1-1, with TRBD1 matching 8 bases. The V segment lost 5 bases and the J segment 3 bases; nucleotides outside the gene matches: 2. CDR1 and CDR2 from the germline V gene are LNHDA and SQIVND (reference sequence). The CDR3 has 13 residues.

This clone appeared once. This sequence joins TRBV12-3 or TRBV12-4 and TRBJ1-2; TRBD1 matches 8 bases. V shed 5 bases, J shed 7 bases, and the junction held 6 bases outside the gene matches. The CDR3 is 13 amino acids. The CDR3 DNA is TGTGCCAGCAGTCCGGACAGGGTTATTGGCTACACCTTC. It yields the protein CASSPDRVIGYTF.

The CDR3 loop is CATSTSGGRTQYF. In DNA, the CDR3 is TGTGCCACCTCGACTAGCGGCGGGAGGACCCAGTACTTC. The chain joins TRBV19 to TRBJ2-5; 9 nucleotides line up with TRBD2. V was clipped by 10 bases and J by 7 bases; unmatched bases: 10. Germline V gene data show CDR1 as LNHDA and CDR2 as SQIVND (reference sequence). There are 13 residues in the CDR3.

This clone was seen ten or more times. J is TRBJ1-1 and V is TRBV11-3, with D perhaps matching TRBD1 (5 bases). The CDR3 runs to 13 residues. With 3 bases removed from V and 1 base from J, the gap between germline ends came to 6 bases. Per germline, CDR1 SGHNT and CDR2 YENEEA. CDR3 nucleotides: TGTGCCAGCAGCTTGGGGGGGAACACTGAAGCTTTCTTT. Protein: CASSLGGNTEAFF.

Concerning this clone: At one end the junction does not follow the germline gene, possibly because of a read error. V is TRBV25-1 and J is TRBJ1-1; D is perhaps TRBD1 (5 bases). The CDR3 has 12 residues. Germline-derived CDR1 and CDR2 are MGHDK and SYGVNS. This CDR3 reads CASSEGGQGNIF. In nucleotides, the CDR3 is TGTGCCAGCAGTGAGGGTGGGCAGGGCAATATCTTT.